This record concerns one T cell receptor (beta chain) sequence. The data were obtained in a study of T cells of healthy individuals. TCRdb re-called the 5' RACE reads through MiXCR, storing one row per CDR3 protein. This table has around 98,000 distinct CDR3 sequences, about 16% appearing once. V lost 4 bases and J lost 8, with 18 bases in between. CDR3 length: 14 residues. This receptor was taken from a human donor in good health. The V call is TRBV12-3 or TRBV12-4, the J call TRBJ2-7; D gene ambiguous. CDR3 DNA sequence: TGTGCCAGCAGTTCGCCCCGGATCGAAGGTCAGCAGTACTTC. It is translated as CASSSPRIEGQQYF.